This record covers a single TCR beta chain. Expressed TCRB transcripts were sequenced because the entire RNA isolate underwent reverse transcription. Naive, central memory and regulatory T cell samples yielded around 3.4 million reads on average. Assay: immunoSEQ multiplex PCR; the TCRdb copy retains only in-frame clones and omits some. The sample lists about 250,000 clones; roughly an eighth were seen once. The data derive from a study of beta chain features in type 1 diabetes. A single heparinised draw of around 110 mL on average was taken per donor. Sorting with CD45RO/CCR7/CD25/CD127/CD95/CD27 yielded naive, central memory, regulatory and stem-like memory CD4+ cells. Purities in excess of 95% were seen in all sorted populations. The length of the CDR3 is 18 residues. Unmatched junction bases numbered 15, after V lost 0 bases and J lost 8 bases. Germline V gives CDR1 SGDLS, CDR2 YYNGEE.

The source is a woman in her thirties or forties in good health. The chain has TRBV9 and TRBJ1-4, with 8 bases fitting TRBD1. The material sequenced was naive CD4+ T cells from blood. CDR3 in amino acids: CASSVGDGTGGGWEKLFF. Written as DNA, the CDR3 is TGTGCCAGCAGCGTAGGGGATGGAACAGGGGGTGGATGGGAAAAACTGTTTTTT.